Shown below are 15 T cell receptor beta chains from a single sample sequenced in a study of radiation and T cells in renal cell carcinoma. Sequencing was performed with immunoSEQ multiplex PCR; in TCRdb, only in-frame clones are kept and a portion is missing. This table holds some 150,000 clones, approximately 88% found once. Described time point: blood 2 weeks post-SBRT. The treatment here: 15 Gy SBRT to primary tumor, nephrectomy 4 weeks later. The sequences come from blood, collected from a patient whose treatment included radiotherapy and nephrectomy. The receptors come from a woman aged 45-60 years with renal cell carcinoma.

This chain connects TRBV9 to TRBJ1-1; possible D gene TRBD1, 6 bases. The CDR3 spans 18 residues. CDR1 and CDR2 from the germline V gene are SGDLS and YYNGEE. Trimming removed 3 bases at V and 2 bases at J, with 23 bases between. The CDR3 spells CASSDLRRGYGHNTEAFF. The CDR3 DNA is TGTGCCAGCAGCGACCTAAGAAGGGGGTATGGACATAACACTGAAGCTTTCTTT.

A single count supports this clone. V and J are TRBV6-5 and TRBJ1-3, with 7 bases aligning to TRBD1. This CDR3 contains 13 residues. CDR1 is MNHEY and CDR2 is SVGAGI in the germline V gene. J was trimmed by 4 bases and V by 6 bases; bases with no gene match: 3. The CDR3 reads CASRRDSGNTIYF. The CDR3 DNA reads TGTGCCAGCAGACGGGACAGCGGAAACACCATATATTTT.

DNA for the CDR3: TGTGCCAGCAGCTTGACTGGGACTTTGCAGTACTTC. Translated, it gives CASSLTGTLQYF. The chain couples TRBV13 to TRBJ2-5; a possible D gene is TRBD2 (6 bases). Germline V CDR1 and CDR2: PRHDT, FYEKMQ (reference sequence). This CDR3 comprises 12 residues. V was shortened by 3 bases and J by 11 bases, with 13 bases between the two germline ends. Filled out from reference TRBV13 and TRBJ2-5, the complete variable domain reads AAGVIQSPRHLIKEKRETATLKCYPIPRHDTVYWYQQGPGQDPQFLISFYEKMQSDKGSIPDRFSAQQFSDYHSELNMSSLELGDSALYFCASSLTGTLQYFGPGTRLLVL.

The gene calls are TRBV5-4 and TRBJ1-6; D call uncertain. This CDR3 spans 12 amino acids. V lost 4 bases to trimming and J lost 6 bases, with 5 bases between them. The germline V gene has CDR1 SGHNT and CDR2 YYREEE (reference sequence). CDR3 sequence: CASSPPNSPLHF. CDR3 DNA sequence: TGTGCCAGCAGCCCACCTAATTCACCCCTCCACTTT.

The V and J genes are TRBV9 and TRBJ1-1; 10 bases match TRBD1. The V segment lost 0 bases and the J segment 1 base; nucleotides outside the gene matches: 6. The CDR3 sequence is 17 residues long. The germline gives CDR1 SGDLS, CDR2 YYNGEE. The CDR3 is CASSVGDRGSPNTEAFF. The CDR3 coding sequence is TGTGCCAGCAGCGTAGGGGACAGGGGAAGCCCGAACACTGAAGCTTTCTTT.

CDR3 DNA sequence: TGTGCCAGCTCAACACGCCCAACCGGGGAAGGCGAGCAGTACTTC. Protein sequence: CASSTRPTGEGEQYF. The gene calls are TRBV18 and TRBJ2-7; possible D gene TRBD2, 5 bases. Germline V gives CDR1 KGHSH, CDR2 LQKENI. V was clipped by 5 bases and J by 6 bases, with 20 bases between them. The CDR3 runs to 15 residues.

The V and J genes are TRBV2 and TRBJ2-7; TRBD2 matches at 9 bases. The CDR3 runs 15 residues. V lost 4 bases and J lost 1; bases outside the gene matches: 5. Germline V gene sequence: CDR1 SNHLY, CDR2 FYNNEI. For the CDR3, the DNA is TGTGCCAGCAGTGTCAGTAGCGGGGGATCCTACGAGCAGTACTTC. Protein: CASSVSSGGSYEQYF.

This chain uses TRBV4-3 with TRBJ2-2; 11 bases match TRBD1. CDR1 and CDR2 (germline): LGHNA, YSLEER. J gave up 6 bases and V 4 bases, and 4 bases lay outside the gene matches. This CDR3 has 15 amino acids. Here the CDR3 DNA reads TGCGCCAGCAGCCCCGGACAGGGGGCCCCCGGGGAGCTGTTTTTT. This encodes CASSPGQGAPGELFF.

The J gene is TRBJ2-3, the V gene TRBV28, with no clear D. Trimming pared 4 bases from V and 2 bases from J, leaving 4 bases between. This CDR3 comprises 12 residues. Germline values: CDR1 MDHEN, CDR2 SYDVKM. The CDR3 loop reads CASSSPTDTQYF. The CDR3 coding sequence is TGTGCCAGCAGTTCCCCCACAGATACGCAGTATTTT.

This clone was detected a few times. J is TRBJ1-1 and V is TRBV4-3; D is perhaps TRBD1 (6 bases). Germline V gives CDR1 LGHNA, CDR2 YSLEER. The CDR3 is 15 residues long. V lost 0 bases, J lost 4 bases, and 12 bases lay in between. CDR3: CASSQELLGGTEAFF. CDR3 DNA: TGCGCCAGCAGCCAAGAACTGTTAGGGGGCACTGAAGCTTTCTTT.

The chain has TRBV7-2 and TRBJ1-2; a weak D match, TRBD1 (6 bases). Germline values: CDR1 SGHTA, CDR2 FQGNSA. V was clipped by 0 bases and J by 2 bases, with 13 bases between them. This CDR3 contains 16 residues. The CDR3 is CASSLALQGRNYGYTF. CDR3 coding DNA: TGTGCCAGCAGCTTAGCGCTGCAGGGGCGCAACTATGGCTACACCTTC.

The chain employs TRBV18 and TRBJ1-2; 9 nucleotides align to TRBD1. V was clipped by 0 bases and J by 6 bases; unmatched bases: 8. The CDR3 has 16 residues. CDR1 and CDR2 (germline): KGHSH, LQKENI. The CDR3 nucleotides are TGTGCCAGCTCACCACCGGAGGGACAGGGAAGGGATGGCTACACCTTC. Translated: CASSPPEGQGRDGYTF.

The V call is TRBV6-6, the J call TRBJ2-1, with 9 bases that match TRBD2. The CDR3 runs 15 residues. Germline CDR1 and CDR2: MNHNY and SVGAGI (reference sequence). Germline trimming cut 4 bases from V and 8 bases from J; bases unmatched to any gene: 9. This chain's CDR3 is CASSSWAGGKDEQFF. The CDR3 nucleotides read TGTGCCAGCAGTTCCTGGGCGGGGGGGAAGGATGAGCAGTTCTTC.

This clone is a singleton in its sample. V and J are TRBV11-2 and TRBJ1-3, with D possibly matching TRBD1 (5 bases). This CDR3 has 14 amino acids. The V and J ends lost 1 base and 2 bases respectively, with 6 bases between them. CDR1 SGHAT and CDR2 FQNNGV come from the germline V gene. The CDR3 sequence: CASSLAGTGNTIYF. The CDR3, as DNA: TGTGCCAGCAGCTTAGCAGGGACTGGAAACACCATATATTTT. Complete variable domain (other parts from reference TRBV11-2 and TRBJ1-3): EAGVAQSPRYKIIEKRQSVAFWCNPISGHATLYWYQQILGQGPKLLIQFQNNGVVDDSQLPKDRFSAERLKGVDSTLKIQPAKLEDSAVYLCASSLAGTGNTIYFGEGSWLTVV.

The J gene is TRBJ1-5, the V gene TRBV30; D may be TRBD1 (6 bases). The V gene's germline CDR1 is GTSNPN and CDR2 SVGIG (reference sequence). CDR3 length equals 14 residues. V lost 1 base, J lost 1 base, and 8 bases lay in between. CDR3 loop: CAWSAGASNQPQHF. CDR3 DNA: TGTGCCTGGAGTGCAGGGGCCAGCAATCAGCCCCAGCATTTT. Full variable domain (rest looked up from reference TRBV30 and TRBJ1-5): SQTIHQWPATLVQPVGSPLSLECTVEGTSNPNLYWYRQAAGRGLQLLFYSVGIGQISSEVPQNLSASRPQDRQFILSSKKLLLSDSGFYLCAWSAGASNQPQHFGDGTRLSIL.